Listed below are T cell receptor beta chains from one sample, sequenced in a study of identical twins. TCRdb reprocessed the 5' RACE reads with MiXCR, giving one entry per CDR3 protein. The table shows fewer than 250,000 distinct CDR3 sequences, with more than 6.5% occurring only once. A further study also used this sample, focusing on yellow fever vaccine responses in identical twins.

Sample: memory (CD45RO+) T cells sorted from blood. All receptors derive from a woman younger than 30 in good health. CDR3s include the opening cysteine and the closing phenylalanine or tryptophan. The order of the fields is clone size, D gene, V gene, J gene, CDR3 protein, CDR3 DNA. The D gene is left open where the match is weak. Where a row states a size, it is once, few, many or the class of an expanded clone; other rows omit it.

abundance: many
d_gene: NA
v_gene: TRBV28
j_gene: TRBJ1-1
CDR3aa: CASSLLGGLNTEAFF
CDR3nt: TGTGCCAGCAGTTTATTAGGGGGGCTGAACACTGAAGCTTTCTTT

abundance: many
d_gene: NA
v_gene: TRBV3-1
j_gene: TRBJ2-2
CDR3aa: CASSQPDRTWTGELFF
CDR3nt: TGTGCCAGCAGCCAGCCCGACAGGACGTGGACCGGGGAGCTGTTTTTT

abundance: NA
d_gene: NA
v_gene: TRBV11-2
j_gene: TRBJ2-2
CDR3aa: CASSLDLGRWAGELFF
CDR3nt: TGTGCCAGCAGCTTGGACCTGGGACGCTGGGCCGGGGAGCTGTTTTTT

abundance: NA
d_gene: TRBD1
v_gene: TRBV20-1
j_gene: TRBJ1-1
CDR3aa: CSARRTGDTEAFF
CDR3nt: TGCAGTGCTCGCCGAACAGGGGATACTGAAGCTTTCTTT

abundance: few
d_gene: NA
v_gene: TRBV25-1
j_gene: TRBJ2-5
CDR3aa: CASSAGTARGETQYF
CDR3nt: TGTGCCAGCAGTGCTGGGACGGCGAGAGGAGAGACCCAGTACTTC

abundance: NA
d_gene: NA
v_gene: TRBV5-1
j_gene: TRBJ2-1
CDR3aa: CASSISGTEQFF
CDR3nt: TGCGCCAGCAGCATTAGTGGTACTGAGCAGTTCTTC

abundance: few
d_gene: NA
v_gene: TRBV2
j_gene: TRBJ2-5
CDR3aa: CASRKGPQETQYF
CDR3nt: TGTGCCAGCAGGAAGGGACCGCAAGAGACCCAGTACTTC

abundance: NA
d_gene: NA
v_gene: TRBV12-3/TRBV12-4
j_gene: TRBJ2-1
CDR3aa: CASSLSLVGGEQFF
CDR3nt: TGTGCCAGCAGTTTATCCCTGGTGGGGGGTGAGCAGTTCTTC

abundance: few
d_gene: NA
v_gene: TRBV7-2
j_gene: TRBJ2-3
CDR3aa: CASSRTGWDTQYF
CDR3nt: TGTGCCAGCAGCCGGACGGGATGGGATACGCAGTATTTT

abundance: few
d_gene: TRBD1
v_gene: TRBV20-1
j_gene: TRBJ1-5
CDR3aa: CSARVGTGLGQPQHF
CDR3nt: TGCAGTGCTAGAGTGGGGACAGGGCTCGGTCAGCCCCAGCATTTT

abundance: few
d_gene: NA
v_gene: TRBV28
j_gene: TRBJ2-3
CDR3aa: CASSLVDPSTDTQYF
CDR3nt: TGTGCCAGCAGTTTGGTCGACCCTTCCACAGATACGCAGTATTTT

abundance: many
d_gene: TRBD1
v_gene: TRBV12-3/TRBV12-4
j_gene: TRBJ2-4
CDR3aa: CASSFTQGRVIQYF
CDR3nt: TGTGCCAGCAGTTTTACACAGGGGCGAGTCATTCAGTACTTC

abundance: many
d_gene: NA
v_gene: TRBV4-1
j_gene: TRBJ1-4
CDR3aa: CASSQGVSGTNEKLFF
CDR3nt: TGCGCCAGCAGCCAAGGAGTTTCTGGAACTAATGAAAAACTGTTTTTT

abundance: many
d_gene: TRBD1
v_gene: TRBV5-1
j_gene: TRBJ2-5
CDR3aa: CASSFPPGQGGETQYF
CDR3nt: TGCGCCAGCAGCTTCCCTCCGGGACAGGGAGGAGAGACCCAGTACTTC

abundance: many
d_gene: NA
v_gene: TRBV12-3/TRBV12-4
j_gene: TRBJ2-3
CDR3aa: CASSWGISVDTDTQYF
CDR3nt: TGTGCCAGCAGTTGGGGGATTAGCGTGGACACAGATACGCAGTATTTT

abundance: many
d_gene: NA
v_gene: TRBV15
j_gene: TRBJ1-2
CDR3aa: CATSRDRGKGLYGYTF
CDR3nt: TGTGCCACCAGCAGAGATAGGGGCAAGGGGCTCTATGGCTACACCTTC

abundance: few
d_gene: NA
v_gene: TRBV4-3
j_gene: TRBJ2-7
CDR3aa: CASSQFSREAEQYF
CDR3nt: TGCGCCAGCAGCCAATTTTCCAGGGAGGCCGAGCAGTACTTC

abundance: few
d_gene: TRBD1
v_gene: TRBV5-4
j_gene: TRBJ2-1
CDR3aa: CASSPGTGVGYEQFF
CDR3nt: TGTGCCAGCAGCCCGGGGACAGGGGTTGGTTATGAGCAGTTCTTC

abundance: NA
d_gene: NA
v_gene: TRBV3-1
j_gene: TRBJ2-7
CDR3aa: CASSPRTFSYEQYF
CDR3nt: TGTGCCAGCAGCCCCCGGACTTTTTCCTACGAGCAGTACTTC

abundance: few
d_gene: NA
v_gene: TRBV12-5
j_gene: TRBJ2-3
CDR3aa: CASGLEDTQYF
CDR3nt: TGTGCTAGTGGTTTGGAGGATACGCAGTATTTT

abundance: many
d_gene: TRBD1
v_gene: TRBV5-1
j_gene: TRBJ2-1
CDR3aa: CASKEDRYNEQFF
CDR3nt: TGCGCCAGCAAGGAGGACAGGTACAATGAGCAGTTCTTC

abundance: few
d_gene: NA
v_gene: TRBV5-5
j_gene: TRBJ2-3
CDR3aa: CASSLPGTGADTQYF
CDR3nt: TGTGCCAGCAGCTTACCGGGAACGGGGGCAGATACGCAGTATTTT

abundance: once
d_gene: NA
v_gene: TRBV19
j_gene: TRBJ2-1
CDR3aa: CASSIKGPTSYNEQFF
CDR3nt: TGTGCCAGTAGTATTAAAGGCCCTACTTCCTACAATGAGCAGTTCTTC

abundance: NA
d_gene: TRBD1
v_gene: TRBV20-1
j_gene: TRBJ2-1
CDR3aa: CSAFLGTGGIGEQFF
CDR3nt: TGCAGTGCTTTTTTAGGGACAGGGGGCATCGGTGAGCAGTTCTTC

abundance: few
d_gene: NA
v_gene: TRBV6-1
j_gene: TRBJ2-7
CDR3aa: CASTSPEREEQYF
CDR3nt: TGTGCCAGCACGTCCCCTGAGAGGGAGGAGCAGTACTTC

abundance: few
d_gene: NA
v_gene: TRBV20-1
j_gene: TRBJ1-2
CDR3aa: CSASPYWSSGYTF
CDR3nt: TGCAGTGCTAGTCCCTATTGGTCGTCCGGCTACACCTTC

abundance: NA
d_gene: TRBD1
v_gene: TRBV5-1
j_gene: TRBJ1-6
CDR3aa: CASSPGQGVTSPLHF
CDR3nt: TGCGCCAGCAGCCCCGGACAGGGGGTAACTTCACCCCTCCACTTT

abundance: NA
d_gene: TRBD1
v_gene: TRBV27
j_gene: TRBJ2-3
CDR3aa: CASSPYRGLKADTQYF
CDR3nt: TGTGCCAGCAGTCCTTACAGGGGGCTAAAGGCAGATACGCAGTATTTT

abundance: few
d_gene: NA
v_gene: TRBV6-2/TRBV6-3
j_gene: TRBJ2-5
CDR3aa: CASSYPRGETQYF
CDR3nt: TGTGCCAGCAGTTACCCGAGAGGGGAGACCCAGTACTTC

abundance: NA
d_gene: TRBD1
v_gene: TRBV28
j_gene: TRBJ1-2
CDR3aa: CASSTGTGSTF
CDR3nt: TGTGCCAGCAGTACCGGGACAGGGTCAACCTTC

abundance: NA
d_gene: NA
v_gene: TRBV6-1
j_gene: TRBJ1-5
CDR3aa: CASSAGPSPNQPQHF
CDR3nt: TGTGCCAGCAGTGCAGGGCCATCCCCTAATCAGCCCCAGCATTTT

abundance: NA
d_gene: TRBD2
v_gene: TRBV5-1
j_gene: TRBJ2-1
CDR3aa: CASSQGASGGYEQFF
CDR3nt: TGCGCCAGCAGCCAGGGGGCTAGCGGGGGCTATGAGCAGTTCTTC

abundance: many
d_gene: TRBD1
v_gene: TRBV29-1
j_gene: TRBJ2-7
CDR3aa: CSTRQGFNEQYF
CDR3nt: TGCAGCACCCGACAGGGTTTCAACGAGCAGTACTTC

abundance: few
d_gene: TRBD1
v_gene: TRBV6-4
j_gene: TRBJ2-2
CDR3aa: CASSADRATGELFF
CDR3nt: TGTGCCAGCAGCGCCGACAGGGCCACCGGGGAGCTGTTTTTT

abundance: few
d_gene: TRBD2
v_gene: TRBV20-1
j_gene: TRBJ2-1
CDR3aa: CSASRLAGGDYNEQFF
CDR3nt: TGCAGTGCTAGTCGTCTAGCGGGAGGGGACTACAATGAGCAGTTCTTC

abundance: few
d_gene: NA
v_gene: TRBV29-1
j_gene: TRBJ1-2
CDR3aa: CSARQDSNYGYTF
CDR3nt: TGCAGCGCCCGACAGGACTCCAACTATGGCTACACCTTC

abundance: many
d_gene: NA
v_gene: TRBV5-1
j_gene: TRBJ2-3
CDR3aa: CASSLAETNTDTQYF
CDR3nt: TGCGCCAGCAGCTTGGCGGAGACTAACACAGATACGCAGTATTTT

abundance: NA
d_gene: TRBD1
v_gene: TRBV7-9
j_gene: TRBJ2-6
CDR3aa: CASSLEGAAGANVLTF
CDR3nt: TGTGCCAGCAGCTTAGAGGGGGCGGCCGGGGCCAACGTCCTGACTTTC

abundance: NA
d_gene: NA
v_gene: TRBV19
j_gene: TRBJ2-1
CDR3aa: CASSIRGIEQFF
CDR3nt: TGTGCCAGTAGTATACGGGGCATTGAGCAGTTCTTC

abundance: NA
d_gene: TRBD1
v_gene: TRBV2
j_gene: TRBJ2-6
CDR3aa: CATRGSGANVLTF
CDR3nt: TGTGCCACCAGGGGGTCTGGGGCCAACGTCCTGACTTTC

abundance: NA
d_gene: TRBD1
v_gene: TRBV28
j_gene: TRBJ1-1
CDR3aa: CASSSRGQGDTEAFF
CDR3nt: TGTGCCAGCAGTTCCCGTGGACAGGGGGACACTGAAGCTTTCTTT

abundance: many
d_gene: TRBD2
v_gene: TRBV12-3/TRBV12-4
j_gene: TRBJ2-2
CDR3aa: CASTPSGGAAGELFF
CDR3nt: TGTGCCAGCACTCCTAGCGGGGGGGCGGCCGGGGAGCTGTTTTTT

abundance: many
d_gene: TRBD2
v_gene: TRBV20-1
j_gene: TRBJ2-5
CDR3aa: CSATASGLAETQYF
CDR3nt: TGCAGTGCTACGGCTAGCGGACTCGCAGAGACCCAGTACTTC

abundance: NA
d_gene: TRBD2
v_gene: TRBV6-1
j_gene: TRBJ2-1
CDR3aa: CASTQRGSVNEQFF
CDR3nt: TGTGCCAGCACTCAACGCGGGAGTGTCAATGAGCAGTTCTTC

abundance: many
d_gene: NA
v_gene: TRBV3-1
j_gene: TRBJ2-5
CDR3aa: CASSQARQGGLETQYF
CDR3nt: TGTGCCAGCAGCCAAGCCCGGCAGGGGGGGTTGGAGACCCAGTACTTC

abundance: many
d_gene: NA
v_gene: TRBV6-1
j_gene: TRBJ2-4
CDR3aa: CASSQDLTKNIQYF
CDR3nt: TGTGCCAGCAGTCAGGACTTGACCAAAAACATTCAGTACTTC

abundance: many
d_gene: NA
v_gene: TRBV4-3
j_gene: TRBJ2-3
CDR3aa: CASSQDYQRAADTQYF
CDR3nt: TGCGCCAGCAGCCAAGATTACCAGCGGGCGGCAGATACGCAGTATTTT

abundance: NA
d_gene: NA
v_gene: TRBV6-2/TRBV6-3
j_gene: TRBJ1-6
CDR3aa: CASVEDGRDNSPLHF
CDR3nt: TGTGCCAGCGTGGAGGATGGTCGAGATAATTCACCCCTCCACTTT

abundance: many
d_gene: TRBD2
v_gene: TRBV11-2
j_gene: TRBJ2-3
CDR3aa: CASSLDPSGGASDTQYF
CDR3nt: TGTGCCAGCAGCTTAGATCCCAGCGGGGGGGCCTCAGATACGCAGTATTTT